One and the same sample provided the 13 T cell receptor beta chains below, sequenced in a study of blood T cell repertoires in COVID-19. Measured with immunoSEQ multiplex PCR; TCRdb has only the in-frame clones, and not every one. The sample shows 200,000 to 250,000 clones, around 80% of them seen only once. Source material: peripheral blood. The receptors come from a woman under 30 with acute or convalescent COVID-19.

This rearrangement joins TRBV5-5 to TRBJ2-2, with D maybe TRBD1 (6 bases). The CDR3 has 15 amino acids. Looked up from germline, CDR1 is SGHKS and CDR2 is YYEKEE (reference sequence). V was cut by 0 bases and J by 3 bases, with 9 bases left in between. The CDR3: CASSLGRGYTGELFF. As DNA, the CDR3 is TGTGCCAGCAGCTTGGGCAGGGGATACACCGGGGAGCTGTTTTTT.

This rearrangement joins TRBV4-2 to TRBJ2-1, with TRBD2 identical over 11 bases. Germline assignment: CDR1 LGHNA and CDR2 YNFKEQ. V gave up 3 bases and J gave up 1 base; unmatched junction bases: 8. There are 18 residues in the CDR3. CDR3 residues: CASSHLAGTSGSYNEQFF. The CDR3 DNA follows: TGTGCCAGCAGCCACTTAGCCGGGACTAGCGGTTCCTACAATGAGCAGTTCTTC.

V gene TRBV7-3 combines with J gene TRBJ2-3, with 8 bases identical to TRBD2. This CDR3 is built from 16 residues. Germline V gene lookup returns CDR1 SGHTA and CDR2 FQGTGA. The J segment lost 6 bases and the V segment lost 0 bases, leaving 8 bases of the junction unmatched. In DNA form, the CDR3 reads TGTGCCAGCAGCTTAACGCCCCAGGCGGGAGGTGATACGCAGTATTTT. It codes for CASSLTPQAGGDTQYF.

The chain carries TRBV5-1 and TRBJ1-1; 10 bases line up with TRBD1. J was trimmed by 7 bases and V by 9 bases; bases with no gene match: 12. Germline lookup yields CDR1 SGHRS and CDR2 YFSETQ. The CDR3 spans 14 residues. The CDR3 DNA reads TGCGCCACAGGGACGGGACAGGGGATGAGTGAAGCTTTCTTT. This translates into CATGTGQGMSEAFF.

V and J are TRBV4-3 and TRBJ2-7, with a possible D match to TRBD2 (5 bases). The CDR3 runs to 14 residues. V dropped 1 base and J dropped 3 bases, with 10 bases sitting between them. Germline CDR1 is LGHNA and CDR2 is YSLEER. The chain's CDR3 is CASSQGRVGYEQYF. Here the CDR3 DNA reads TGCGCCAGCAGCCAAGGGCGGGTGGGCTACGAGCAGTACTTC.

This chain uses TRBV6-2 or TRBV6-3 with TRBJ2-7; 11 positions agree with TRBD2. J gave up 6 bases and V 6 bases, and 16 bases lay outside the gene matches. Per the germline V gene, CDR1 is MNHEY and CDR2 is SVGEGT. The CDR3 consists of 17 residues. The CDR3 bases are TGTGCCAGCAGCCTTGACAGGCGAGGGACTAGCGGACTCGAGCAGTACTTC. It translates to CASSLDRRGTSGLEQYF.

The chain carries TRBV3-1 (or the pseudogene TRBV3-2) and TRBJ2-1, with 9 bases identical to TRBD2. The CDR3 is 17 amino acids. Unmatched junction bases numbered 5, after V lost 2 bases and J lost 0 bases. Germline CDR1 is LGHDT and CDR2 is YNNKEL (reference sequence). The CDR3 loop reads CASSQFSGRASYNEQFF. CDR3 in DNA: TGTGCCAGCAGCCAATTTAGCGGGAGAGCCTCCTACAATGAGCAGTTCTTC.

The genes are TRBV7-2 and TRBJ2-1, with 10 bases lining up with TRBD2. Germline trimming cut 2 bases from V and 6 bases from J; bases unmatched to any gene: 7. CDR3 length equals 16 residues. Germline V gene data show CDR1 as SGHTA and CDR2 as FQGNSA. The CDR3 coding sequence is TGTGCCAGCAGCTTACGTCTAGCGGGAGTGGGCAATGAGCAGTTCTTC. Its protein is CASSLRLAGVGNEQFF.

V is TRBV6-1 and J is TRBJ1-5, with D unresolved. CDR3 length equals 15 residues. The V gene's germline CDR1 is MNHNS and CDR2 SASEGT. Deletions cut 3 bases from V and 4 bases from J, with 13 bases between. The CDR3 DNA is TGTGCCAGCAGTGACATCCCCTGGCCAAATCAGCCCCAGCATTTT. Its protein product is CASSDIPWPNQPQHF.

The chain links TRBV19 to TRBJ1-4, with TRBD1 matching 9 bases. V lost 9 bases to trimming and J lost 7 bases; unmatched junction nucleotides: 9. CDR3 size: 14 residues. Germline CDR1 reads LNHDA; CDR2 reads SQIVND (reference sequence). CDR3 loop: CASTRGQGSEKLFF. In nucleotides, the CDR3 is TGTGCCAGCACCCGCGGACAGGGGAGTGAAAAACTGTTTTTT. Using reference TRBV19 and TRBJ1-4 for the parts outside the CDR3, the full variable domain is DGGITQSPKYLFRKEGQNVTLSCEQNLNHDAMYWYRQDPGQGLRLIYYSQIVNDFQKGDIAEGYSVSREKKESFPLTVTSAQKNPTAFYLCASTRGQGSEKLFFGSGTQLSVL.

The chain couples TRBV7-2 to TRBJ2-7, with D perhaps TRBD2 (5 bases). Germline V gene data show CDR1 as SGHTA and CDR2 as FQGNSA. This CDR3 spans 15 amino acids. Trimming pared 1 base from V and 3 bases from J, leaving 13 bases between. The CDR3 nucleotides are TGTGCCAGCAGCTTAGGAGGGCCCGCGAGCTACGAGCAGTACTTC. This sequence encodes CASSLGGPASYEQYF.

The chain carries TRBV5-1 and TRBJ2-2; perhaps TRBD1 as D (6 bases). V lost 6 bases to trimming and J lost 1 base, with 10 bases between them. Germline CDR1 is SGHRS and CDR2 is YFSETQ. The CDR3 runs 14 residues. CDR3 amino acids: CASTGTLNTGELFF. The CDR3 nucleotides are TGCGCCAGCACCGGGACACTGAACACCGGGGAGCTGTTTTTT.

The V gene is TRBV30, the J gene TRBJ1-2; the D is unclear. The V gene's germline CDR1 is GTSNPN and CDR2 SVGIG (reference sequence). CDR3 length equals 14 residues. The V gene lost 4 bases and the J gene lost 10 bases, with 22 bases spanning the gap. CDR3 nucleotides: TGTGCCTGGACCTCGCTTTCGTGGGCCGCAGACTACACCTTC. Translated: CAWTSLSWAADYTF.